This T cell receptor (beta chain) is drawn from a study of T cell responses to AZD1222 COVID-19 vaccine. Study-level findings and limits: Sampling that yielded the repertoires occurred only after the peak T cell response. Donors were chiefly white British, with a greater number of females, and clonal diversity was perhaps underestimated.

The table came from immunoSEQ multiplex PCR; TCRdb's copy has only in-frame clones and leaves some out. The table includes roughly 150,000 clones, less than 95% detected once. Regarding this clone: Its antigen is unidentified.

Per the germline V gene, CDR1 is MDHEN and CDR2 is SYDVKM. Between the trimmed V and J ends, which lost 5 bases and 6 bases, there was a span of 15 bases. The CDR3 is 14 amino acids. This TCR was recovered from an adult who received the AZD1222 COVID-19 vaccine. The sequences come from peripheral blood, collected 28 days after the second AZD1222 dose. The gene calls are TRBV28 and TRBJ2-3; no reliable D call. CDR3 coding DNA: TGTGCCAGCAGTCCCCCTCACCCTGCCGATACGCAGTATTTT. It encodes CASSPPHPADTQYF. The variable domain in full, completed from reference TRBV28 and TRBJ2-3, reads DVKVTQSSRYLVKRTGEKVFLECVQDMDHENMFWYRQDPGLGLRLIYFSYDVKMKEKGDIPEGYSVSREKKERFSLILESASTNQTSMYLCASSPPHPADTQYFGPGTRLTVL.